This T cell receptor beta chain was sequenced for a study of blood T cell repertoires in COVID-19. Study-wide background: From T cells, B-cell-depleted T cells, or PBMCs came the material, which was cDNA or gDNA.

The Seattle patients joined while their infection was active and were tracked longitudinally afterward. This clone was counted only a few times. In the original processing: For nucleated cells, counts were estimated from reference gene primer amplification. Using immunoSEQ multiplex PCR, the repertoire was profiled, and TCRdb retains in-frame clones only, with some absent. V, J and clone size reflect that table, while D and trimming were determined from the DNA. The sample consists of tens of thousands of clones, roughly four fifths of them appearing once. Looked up from germline, CDR1 is SGHNT and CDR2 is YYREEE (reference sequence). The trim removed 2 bases at V and 5 bases at J, leaving 5 bases unmatched. The CDR3 has 14 residues.

This receptor was taken from a man aged 30-40 years with COVID-19, enrolled during active disease. Material for sequencing was peripheral blood. The chain recombines TRBV5-4 with TRBJ2-7, with 9 bases that match TRBD1. The CDR3 reads CASSLGQGINEQYF. CDR3 DNA sequence: TGTGCCAGCAGCTTAGGACAGGGGATTAACGAGCAGTACTTC.